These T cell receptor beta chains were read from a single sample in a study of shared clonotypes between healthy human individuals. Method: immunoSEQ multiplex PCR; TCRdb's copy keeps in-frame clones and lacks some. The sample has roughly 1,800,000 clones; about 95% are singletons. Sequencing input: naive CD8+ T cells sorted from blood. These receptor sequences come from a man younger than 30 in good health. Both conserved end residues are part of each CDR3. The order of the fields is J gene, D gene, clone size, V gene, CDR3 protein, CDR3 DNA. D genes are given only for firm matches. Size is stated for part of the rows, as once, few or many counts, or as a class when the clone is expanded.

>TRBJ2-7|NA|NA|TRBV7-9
CASSPETNEQYF
TGTGCCAGCAGCCCGGAGACAAACGAGCAGTACTTC
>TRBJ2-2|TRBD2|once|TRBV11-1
CASSLAGFAGGQRELFF
TGTGCCAGCAGCTTAGCAGGTTTTGCGGGGGGCCAGCGGGAGCTGTTTTTT
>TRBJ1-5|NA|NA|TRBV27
CASSSSGGEINQPQHF
TGTGCCAGCAGTTCCTCGGGGGGGGAGATCAATCAGCCCCAGCATTTT
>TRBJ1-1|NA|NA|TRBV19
CASSPGLGTEAFF
TGTGCCAGTAGCCCAGGGTTGGGGACTGAAGCTTTCTTT
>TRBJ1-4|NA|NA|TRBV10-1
CASSGNRRPF
TGCGCCAGCAGTGGGAACAGGAGGCCCTTT
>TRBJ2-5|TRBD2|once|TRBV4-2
CASTPPGRGGEETQYF
TGTGCCAGCACGCCTCCGGGGCGGGGGGGCGAAGAGACCCAGTACTTC
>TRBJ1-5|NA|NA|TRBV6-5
CASSYGLRQPQHF
TGTGCCAGCAGTTACGGTTTGAGACAGCCCCAGCATTTT
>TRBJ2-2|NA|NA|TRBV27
CASSLLGGGGPGELFF
TGTGCCAGCAGTTTATTGGGGGGAGGTGGCCCCGGGGAGCTGTTTTTT
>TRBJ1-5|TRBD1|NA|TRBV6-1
CASSGTGGSNQPQHF
TGTGCCAGCAGTGGGACAGGGGGGAGCAATCAGCCCCAGCATTTT
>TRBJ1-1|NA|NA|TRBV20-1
CSAILNTEAFF
TGCAGTGCTATCTTGAACACTGAAGCTTTCTTT
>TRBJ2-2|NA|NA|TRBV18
CASSGPHRDANTGELFF
TGTGCCAGCTCAGGGCCTCATAGAGACGCGAACACCGGGGAGCTGTTTTTT
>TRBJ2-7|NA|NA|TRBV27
CASMTGRGNYEQYF
TGTGCCAGCATGACGGGACGGGGAAACTACGAGCAGTACTTC
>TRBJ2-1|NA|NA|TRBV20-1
CSARREDEQFF
TGCAGTGCTAGGCGGGAAGATGAGCAGTTCTTC
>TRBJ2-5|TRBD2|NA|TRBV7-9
CASSSLAGQETQYF
TGTGCCAGCAGCTCACTAGCGGGGCAAGAGACCCAGTACTTC
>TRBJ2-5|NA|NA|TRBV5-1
CASLGHQETQYF
TGCGCCAGCTTGGGACATCAAGAGACCCAGTACTTC
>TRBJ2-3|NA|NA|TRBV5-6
CASRSFGGSPDTQYF
TGTGCCAGCAGGAGTTTTGGGGGAAGTCCAGATACGCAGTATTTT
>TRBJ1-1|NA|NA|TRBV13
CASSLGTSDTEAFF
TGTGCCAGCAGCCTAGGGACCTCGGACACTGAAGCTTTCTTT
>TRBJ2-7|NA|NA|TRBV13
CASSPIPGDEQYF
TGTGCCAGCAGCCCGATACCAGGCGACGAGCAGTACTTC
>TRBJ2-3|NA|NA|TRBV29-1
CSVEWGSGTDTQYF
TGCAGCGTTGAATGGGGCTCCGGGACAGATACGCAGTATTTT
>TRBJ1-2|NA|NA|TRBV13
CASSFSASYGYTF
TGTGCCAGCAGCTTTTCAGCCTCCTATGGCTACACCTTC
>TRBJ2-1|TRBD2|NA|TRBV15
CATSRSSGSYNEQFF
TGTGCCACCAGCAGGTCTAGCGGATCCTACAATGAGCAGTTCTTC
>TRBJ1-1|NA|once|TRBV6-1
CASSARGSPAFAFF
TGTGCCAGCAGTGCAAGGGGGTCCCCCGCTTTTGCTTTCTTT
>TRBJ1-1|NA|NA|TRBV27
CASSRTLGGGTEAFF
TGTGCCAGCAGTCGAACCCTCGGAGGGGGAACTGAAGCTTTCTTT
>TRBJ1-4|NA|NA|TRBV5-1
CASSPRGEGEKLFF
TGCGCCAGCAGCCCTAGGGGCGAGGGGGAAAAACTGTTTTTT
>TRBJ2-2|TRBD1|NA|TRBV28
CASSPQGAGELFF
TGTGCCAGCAGTCCTCAGGGGGCCGGGGAGCTGTTTTTT
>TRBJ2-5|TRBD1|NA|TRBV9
CASSPDRVGSGETQYF
TGTGCCAGCAGCCCTGACAGGGTAGGGTCTGGGGAGACCCAGTACTTC
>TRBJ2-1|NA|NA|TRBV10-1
CASSSGASSSYNEQFF
TGCGCCAGCAGCTCGGGGGCCTCGAGCTCCTACAATGAGCAGTTCTTC
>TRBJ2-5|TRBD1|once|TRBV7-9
CASSWGQGEETQYF
TGTGCCAGCAGCTGGGGACAGGGGGAGGAGACCCAGTACTTC
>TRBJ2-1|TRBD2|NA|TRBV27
CASSEASGKDEQFF
TGTGCCAGCAGTGAGGCTAGCGGGAAGGATGAGCAGTTCTTC
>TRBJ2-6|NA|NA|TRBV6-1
CASSELGGRLSGANVLTF
TGTGCCAGCAGTGAATTAGGTGGACGGCTCTCTGGGGCCAACGTCCTGACTTTC
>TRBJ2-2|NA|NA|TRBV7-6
CASSMRSGTVDTGELFF
TGTGCCAGCAGCATGAGATCCGGAACTGTGGACACCGGGGAGCTGTTTTTT
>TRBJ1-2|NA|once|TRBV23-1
CASSQPTGLYGYTF
TGCGCCAGCAGTCAACCGACAGGCCTCTATGGCTACACCTTC
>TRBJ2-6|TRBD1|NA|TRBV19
CASSEGQGVSGANVLTF
TGTGCCAGTAGCGAGGGGCAGGGGGTTTCTGGGGCCAACGTCCTGACTTTC
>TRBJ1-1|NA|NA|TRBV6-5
CASSYQLSGASFF
TGTGCCAGCAGTTACCAACTTTCGGGGGCTTCTTTCTTT
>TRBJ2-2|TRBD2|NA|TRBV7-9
CASSPRLAGDTGELFF
TGTGCCAGCAGCCCTCGACTAGCGGGGGACACCGGGGAGCTGTTTTTT
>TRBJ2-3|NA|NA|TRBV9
CASSVLGQADTQYF
TGTGCCAGCAGCGTACTAGGTCAAGCAGATACGCAGTATTTT
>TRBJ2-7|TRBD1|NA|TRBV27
CASSLSSFRGTGEGQQYF
TGTGCCAGCAGTTTATCTAGTTTTCGCGGGACAGGGGAAGGGCAGCAGTACTTC
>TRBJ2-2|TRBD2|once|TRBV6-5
CASSLAGGELFF
TGTGCCAGCAGTCTAGCGGGCGGGGAGCTGTTTTTT
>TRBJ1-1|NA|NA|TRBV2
CASSEEVLGYASNTEAFF
TGTGCCAGCAGTGAAGAGGTCTTAGGGTACGCTTCGAACACTGAAGCTTTCTTT
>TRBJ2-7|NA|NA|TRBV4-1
CASSPGPLIAVHEQYF
TGCGCCAGCAGCCCAGGGCCCCTGATAGCGGTCCACGAGCAGTACTTC